This TCR beta chain is from a study of Graves' ophthalmopathy and Graves' hyperthyroidism. The study's findings and limits: This model predicted ophthalmopathy progression (sensitivity 65% to 71%, specificity roughly 72%). Most thyroid clonotypes expanded beyond 0.001 frequency were also found in blood.

Ten or more counts support this clonotype. Its antigen is as yet unknown. Other autoimmune diseases, uncontrolled infections, pregnancy or lactation led to the exclusion of patients. TCR beta CDR3 regions were amplified from RNA transcripts. The first round was an RT-PCR with HTBI primers, and the second round was a multiplex PCR. TCRdb passed the multiplex PCR reads through MiXCR, listing each CDR3 protein once. The table lists about 210,000 distinct CDR3 sequences, over 25% of them singletons, with about 9.1% in the top ten. Sequenced: peripheral blood. The origin of this receptor is a man aged 50 to 59 with Graves' ophthalmopathy.

The CDR3 here is CASSLMGTGQETQYF. For the CDR3, the DNA is TGTGCCAGCAGCTTAATGGGGACAGGCCAAGAGACCCAGTACTTC. The chain employs TRBV11-2 and TRBJ2-5; 8 bases match TRBD1. Trimming at V came to 2 bases and at J to 1 base, leaving 3 bases not matched to a gene. CDR1 is SGHAT, CDR2 FQNNGV, per germline. The CDR3 extends over 15 amino acids. Full variable domain (remainder filled in from reference TRBV11-2 and TRBJ2-5): EAGVAQSPRYKIIEKRQSVAFWCNPISGHATLYWYQQILGQGPKLLIQFQNNGVVDDSQLPKDRFSAERLKGVDSTLKIQPAKLEDSAVYLCASSLMGTGQETQYFGPGTRLLVL.